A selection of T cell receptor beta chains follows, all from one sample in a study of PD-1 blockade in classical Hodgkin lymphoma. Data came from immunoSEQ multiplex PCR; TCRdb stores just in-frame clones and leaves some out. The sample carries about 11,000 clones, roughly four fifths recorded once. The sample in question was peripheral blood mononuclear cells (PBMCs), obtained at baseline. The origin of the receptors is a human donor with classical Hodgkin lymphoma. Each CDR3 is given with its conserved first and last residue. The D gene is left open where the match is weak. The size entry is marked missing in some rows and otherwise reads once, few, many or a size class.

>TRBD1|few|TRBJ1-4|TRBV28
TGTGCCAGCAGCCCGGACAGGGTTAGTGAAAAACTGTTTTTT
CASSPDRVSEKLFF
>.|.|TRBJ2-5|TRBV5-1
TGCGCCAGCAGCCCCGGGAGCCAAGGGCAAGAGACCCAGTACTTC
CASSPGSQGQETQYF
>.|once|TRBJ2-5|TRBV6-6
TGTGCCAGCAGTTGGGGCCTCCAAGAGACCCAGTACTTC
CASSWGLQETQYF
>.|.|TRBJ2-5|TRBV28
TGTGCCAGCCAGGGACACAACCAAGAGACCCAGTACTTC
CASQGHNQETQYF
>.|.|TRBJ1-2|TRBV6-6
TGTGCCAGCAGTTACTTTTCGGGAAACTATGGCTACACCTTC
CASSYFSGNYGYTF
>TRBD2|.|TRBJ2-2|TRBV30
TGTGCCTGGAGTGAAAAAAGACTAGCGGGGGCACCTTGGGGGGAGCTGTTTTTT
CAWSEKRLAGAPWGELFF
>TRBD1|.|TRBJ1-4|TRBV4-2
TGTGCCAGCAGCCTGGGACAGGGCCAGTTTAGGGAAAAACTGTTTTTT
CASSLGQGQFREKLFF
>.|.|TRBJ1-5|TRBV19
TGTGCCAGTAGTATTTCGGAGGAGGGGTGGCCCCAGCATTTT
CASSISEEGWPQHF
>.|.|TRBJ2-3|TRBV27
TGTGCCAGCAGTTCCGGACTTGTGGGCACAGATACGCAGTATTTT
CASSSGLVGTDTQYF
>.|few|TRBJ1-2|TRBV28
TGTGCCAGCAGTTTAAGTAGGAGGGGCAGTTATGGCTACACCTTC
CASSLSRRGSYGYTF
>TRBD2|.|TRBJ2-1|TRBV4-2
TGTGCCAGCAGCCCCCTTCAGGGCGGGGGATCCTACAATGAGCAGTTCTTC
CASSPLQGGGSYNEQFF
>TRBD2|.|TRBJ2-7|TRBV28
TGTGCCAGCAGTTTGGGGGGGACTGCCTACGAGCAGTACTTC
CASSLGGTAYEQYF
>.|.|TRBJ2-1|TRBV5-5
TGTGCCAGCAGCTCCTACCCGCCAGGGGGGAGCTCCTACAATGAGCAGTTCTTC
CASSSYPPGGSSYNEQFF
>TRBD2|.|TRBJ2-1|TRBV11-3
TGTGCCAGCAGCTTAGACGCTGCCGGGACTAGCTACAATGAGCAGTTCTTC
CASSLDAAGTSYNEQFF
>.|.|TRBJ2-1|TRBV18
TGTGCCAGCTCACCACCGGCGGGACGGTACAATGAGCAGTTCTTC
CASSPPAGRYNEQFF
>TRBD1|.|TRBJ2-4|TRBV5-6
TGTGCCAGCAGCTTGCGGGGACAGAGAAAAGACATTCAGTACTTC
CASSLRGQRKDIQYF
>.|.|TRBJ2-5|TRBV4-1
TGCGCCAGCAGCCAAAACCTTGAAGGGTACCAAGAGACCCAGTACTTC
CASSQNLEGYQETQYF
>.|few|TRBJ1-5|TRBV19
TGTGCCAGTAGTATCGGGCTTTTGCCAAATCAGCCCCAGCATTTT
CASSIGLLPNQPQHF
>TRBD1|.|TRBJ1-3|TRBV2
TGTGCCAGCAGTGTCCGGGACAGCAACTCTGGAAACACCATATATTTT
CASSVRDSNSGNTIYF
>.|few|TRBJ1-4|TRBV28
TGTGCCAGCAGTTTCGGGGGTTCCGGCGGACTTAATGAAAAACTGTTTTTT
CASSFGGSGGLNEKLFF
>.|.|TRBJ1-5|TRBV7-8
TGTGCCAGCAGCAGGATGGACAGTCAATTCAATCAGCCCCAGCATTTT
CASSRMDSQFNQPQHF
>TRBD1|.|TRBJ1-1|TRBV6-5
TGTGCCAGCAGTTACTCTTTCAACAGGGGGGAAGCTTTCTTT
CASSYSFNRGEAFF